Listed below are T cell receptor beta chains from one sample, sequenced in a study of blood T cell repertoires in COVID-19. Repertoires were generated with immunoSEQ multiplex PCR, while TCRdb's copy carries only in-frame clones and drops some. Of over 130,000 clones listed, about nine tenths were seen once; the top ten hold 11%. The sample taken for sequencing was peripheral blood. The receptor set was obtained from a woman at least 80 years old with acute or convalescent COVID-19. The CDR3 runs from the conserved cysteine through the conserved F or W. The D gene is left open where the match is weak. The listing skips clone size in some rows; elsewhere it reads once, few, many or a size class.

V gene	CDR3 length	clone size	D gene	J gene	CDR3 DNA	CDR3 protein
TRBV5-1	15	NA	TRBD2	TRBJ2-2	TGCGCCAGCAGCTTGGGACTAGCGGACACCGGGGAGCTGTTTTTT	CASSLGLADTGELFF
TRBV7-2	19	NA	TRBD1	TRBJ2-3	TGTGCCAGCAGCCGGGTTAGCGTTGTGGGACAGCAAAGCAGGGATACGCAGTATTTT	CASSRVSVVGQQSRDTQYF
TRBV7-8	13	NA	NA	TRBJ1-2	TGTGCCAGCAGCTTAGTAAATAACTATGGCTACACCTTC	CASSLVNNYGYTF
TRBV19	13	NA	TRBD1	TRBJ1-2	TGTGCCAGTAGGGGACAGGCCAACTATGGCTACACCTTC	CASRGQANYGYTF
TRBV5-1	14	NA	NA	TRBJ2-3	TGCGCCAGCAGCACGGGGGGCCAAGAGGATACGCAGTATTTT	CASSTGGQEDTQYF
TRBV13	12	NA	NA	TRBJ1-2	TGTGCCAGCAGCTTTGACAAAAGAGGCTACACCTTC	CASSFDKRGYTF
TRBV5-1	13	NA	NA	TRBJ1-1	TGCGCCAGCAGCTTTACAGGGAACACTGAAGCTTTCTTT	CASSFTGNTEAFF
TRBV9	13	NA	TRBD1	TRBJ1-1	TGTGCCAGCAGCGTAGAGGCAGGGGGAGAAGCTTTCTTT	CASSVEAGGEAFF
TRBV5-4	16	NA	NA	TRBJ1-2	TGTGCCAGCAGCACCAAACGGGGGGGAAAACTTGTTGGCTACACCTTC	CASSTKRGGKLVGYTF
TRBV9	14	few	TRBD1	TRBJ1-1	TGTGCCAGCAGCGTACAGGGGGACCACACTGAAGCTTTCTTT	CASSVQGDHTEAFF
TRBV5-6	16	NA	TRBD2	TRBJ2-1	TGTGCCAGCAGGGGACTAGCGGGGGCCATCTACAATGAGCAGTTCTTC	CASRGLAGAIYNEQFF
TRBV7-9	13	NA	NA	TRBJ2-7	TGTGCCAGCAGCTTACAGGCTACCTACGAGCAGTACTTC	CASSLQATYEQYF
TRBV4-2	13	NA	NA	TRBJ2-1	TGTGCCAGCAGCCAAGTGCCCGAGTTTGAGCAGTTCTTC	CASSQVPEFEQFF
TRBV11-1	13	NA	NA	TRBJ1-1	TGTGCCAGCAGCTGGGGGGTCGGCACTGAAGCTTTCTTT	CASSWGVGTEAFF
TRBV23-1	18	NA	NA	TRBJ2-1	TGCGCCAGCAGTCCAACACATTTACAGGGTAATAACTACAATGAGCAGTTCTTC	CASSPTHLQGNNYNEQFF
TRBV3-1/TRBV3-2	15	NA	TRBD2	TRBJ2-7	TGTGCCAGCAGCCAACTAGCGGCGAGCTCCTACGAGCAGTACTTC	CASSQLAASSYEQYF
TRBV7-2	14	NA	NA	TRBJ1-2	TGTGCCAGCAGCTTAGAACAGGGTTTAGGTGGCTACACCTTC	CASSLEQGLGGYTF
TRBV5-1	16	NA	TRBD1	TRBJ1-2	TGCGCCAGCAGCTTGGCCGAGGGACAGGGGGCGTATGGCTACACCTTC	CASSLAEGQGAYGYTF